This TCR beta chain was sequenced for a study of breast tumors, draining lymph nodes, adjacent tissues. The study's findings and limits: Data fit most tumor T cells coming from lymph node, expanding in tumor. Luminal-like breast cancer showed significantly greater tumor-nontumor repertoire similarity than basal-like breast cancer did.

The CDR3 loop spans 18 amino acids. The V gene end was trimmed by 6 bases and the J gene end by 2 bases; junction bases not matched to a gene: 11. This clonotype has ten or more counts. Its antigen remains unidentified. Each CDR3 protein is one row after TCRdb ran MiXCR on the multiplex PCR reads. The sample has some 150,000 distinct CDR3 sequences; approximately 33% are singletons. The lymph nodes were axillary draining lymph nodes from breast cancer patients. The sequence was obtained from a female donor with breast cancer. Some clones in this sample may be carry-over from other donors' samples. V gene TRBV12-3 or TRBV12-4 combines with J gene TRBJ2-7; 15 bases are a match to TRBD2. The specimen was axillary lymph node tissue. CDR3 in amino acids: CASRGGGLAGGPTYEQYF. Written as DNA, the CDR3 is TGTGCCAGCAGGGGGGGGGGACTAGCGGGGGGACCCACCTACGAGCAGTACTTC.